These 21 T cell receptor beta chains originate from one sample sequenced in a study of T cells in Graves' hyperthyroidism and ophthalmopathy. The source material, RNA transcripts, was used to amplify TCR beta CDR3 regions. HTBI primers were the set used in a first-round RT-PCR of the TCR CDR3. TCRdb fed the multiplex PCR reads into MiXCR, producing one record per CDR3 protein. The repertoire holds approximately 740,000 distinct CDR3 sequences, with around 15% as singletons. The sequencing input was blood. All receptors come from a woman younger than 35 with Graves' hyperthyroidism.

This clonotype was counted at least ten times. V is TRBV28 and J is TRBJ1-1; D perhaps matches TRBD1 (5 bases). The CDR3 sequence is 18 residues long. The V end was cut by 3 bases, the J end by 8 bases, with 28 bases between. CDR1 is MDHEN, CDR2 SYDVKM, per germline. CDR3 sequence reads: CASSFGEGWGSRADEAFF. The DNA for the CDR3 is TGTGCCAGCAGTTTTGGTGAGGGGTGGGGTTCCAGGGCTGACGAAGCTTTCTTT.

A word on this clonotype: A clone one base away is much larger, so this may be a read error. The V call is TRBV2, the J call TRBJ2-7, with D unresolved. The germline CDR1 and CDR2 sequences are SNHLY and FYNNEI. The CDR3 spans 15 residues. CDR3 nucleotides: TGTGCCAGCAGTGAAAGAATTTCCGGCTCCTACGAGCAGCACTTC. As protein: CASSERISGSYEQHF.

The chain recombines TRBV24-1 with TRBJ2-5; 7 bases match TRBD1. CDR1 is KGHDR, CDR2 SFDVKD, per germline. The CDR3 contains 14 residues. The trim removed 3 bases at V and 1 base at J, leaving 1 base unmatched. The CDR3 region has the DNA TGTGCCACCAGTGATAACAGGGGCCAAGAGACCCAGTACTTC. The encoded protein is CATSDNRGQETQYF.

This rearrangement joins TRBV27 to TRBJ2-6; 10 positions match TRBD1. The CDR3 consists of 21 residues. Trimming took 3 bases from V and 3 from J; bases not matched to a gene: 17. CDR1 MNHEY and CDR2 SMNVEV come from the germline V gene (reference sequence). The CDR3: CASSLSDGDRGPKGGANVLTF. CDR3 nucleotide sequence: TGTGCCAGCAGTTTGAGTGATGGGGACAGGGGCCCCAAGGGTGGGGCCAACGTCCTGACTTTC.

This clonotype was counted a few times. The chain carries TRBV14 and TRBJ2-1, with a tentative D call TRBD2 (5 bases). Germline assignment: CDR1 SGHDN and CDR2 FVKESK. The CDR3 contains 14 residues. Trimming left V 7 bases short and J 5 bases short, with 15 bases between. The CDR3 region is CASKRSPVNNEQFF. The CDR3 nucleotides read TGTGCCAGCAAGCGGTCCCCCGTAAACAATGAGCAGTTCTTC.

This clonotype appeared many times. The chain uses TRBV7-2 and TRBJ2-3; D call uncertain. Per germline, CDR1 SGHTA and CDR2 FQGNSA. The CDR3 spans 12 residues. With 5 bases removed from V and 2 bases from J, the gap between germline ends came to 5 bases. The CDR3 DNA is TGTGCCAGCAGCGTCGTCACAGATACGCAGTATTTT. Amino acids: CASSVVTDTQYF. Using reference TRBV7-2 and TRBJ2-3 for the parts outside the CDR3, the full variable domain is GAGVSQSPSNKVTEKGKDVELRCDPISGHTALYWYRQSLGQGLEFLIYFQGNSAPDKSGLPSDRFSAERTGGSVSTLTIQRTQQEDSAVYLCASSVVTDTQYFGPGTRLTVL.

This clonotype came up many times. This rearrangement joins TRBV2 to TRBJ2-1; TRBD2 aligns across 9 bases. Germline V CDR1 and CDR2: SNHLY, FYNNEI. The V gene end was trimmed by 8 bases and the J gene end by 5 bases; junction bases not matched to a gene: 13. This CDR3 spans 16 amino acids. Here the CDR3 reads CASRKGLAGADNEQFF. The DNA of the CDR3 is TGTGCCAGCCGTAAAGGGTTAGCGGGAGCCGACAATGAGCAGTTCTTC.

This clonotype was detected ten times or more. The chain links TRBV12-3 or TRBV12-4 to TRBJ2-7; D is unclear. The V end was cut by 1 base, the J end by 5 bases, with 6 bases between. The CDR3 totals 12 residues. CDR3 sequence reads: CASSLVAHEQYF. The CDR3, as DNA: TGTGCCAGCAGTTTAGTTGCCCACGAGCAGTACTTC.

There are a few counts of this clonotype. This rearrangement joins TRBV12-3 or TRBV12-4 to TRBJ2-3, with 8 nucleotides matching TRBD1. The CDR3 has 14 residues. V gave up 6 bases and J gave up 5 bases; unmatched junction bases: 7. The CDR3 loop reads CASSFTGGVDTQYF. DNA for the CDR3: TGTGCCAGCAGCTTTACAGGGGGAGTAGATACGCAGTATTTT.

This clonotype occurred many times. The rearrangement joins TRBV25-1 to TRBJ2-5; a weak D match, TRBD2 (6 bases). The CDR3 has 15 residues. Germline CDR1 reads MGHDK; CDR2 reads SYGVNS. The germline V and J ends were trimmed by 6 bases and 5 bases, with 19 bases remaining between them. The CDR3 protein is CASRTPGTAGETQYF. For the CDR3, the DNA is TGTGCCAGCAGAACCCCCGGGACGGCGGGGGAGACCCAGTACTTC.

The rearrangement uses TRBV6-1 and TRBJ1-2; D might be TRBD1 (5 bases). Germline values: CDR1 MNHNS, CDR2 SASEGT. The ends were cut back, 6 bases at V and 0 bases at J, with 11 bases in the middle. The CDR3 contains 14 residues. In nucleotides, the CDR3 is TGTGCCAGCAGCCCGACAGCTGCTAACTATGGCTACACCTTC. This translates into CASSPTAANYGYTF.

On this clonotype: This could be a read error, since a much larger clone is one nucleotide away. The CDR3 protein is CASSVGGASGGNEQFF. DNA of the CDR3: TGTGCCAGCAGCGTAGGAGGGGCTAGCGGGGGGAATGAGCAGTTCTTC. The J gene is TRBJ2-1, the V gene TRBV9, with 11 positions matching TRBD2. Germline-derived CDR1 and CDR2 are SGDLS and YYNGEE. The CDR3 extends over 16 amino acids. The V and J ends lost 0 bases and 7 bases, in that order; junction bases with no gene match: 6.

A remark on this clonotype: A much larger clone differs from this one at a single base, so this may be a read error. The V call is TRBV6-1, the J call TRBJ2-7; possibly TRBD1 for D (5 bases). The germline V and J ends were trimmed by 3 bases and 7 bases, with 19 bases remaining between them. This CDR3 spans 15 amino acids. Per the germline V gene, CDR1 is MNHNS and CDR2 is SASEGT. The CDR3 protein is CASSEVAGRAFEQYF. DNA for the CDR3: TGTGCCAGCAGTGAGGTTGCCGGCAGGGCATTTGAGCAGTACTTC.

The DNA of the CDR3 is TGTGCCATCAGTGAAAGGGAGGGCGAGCAGTACTTC. Translated: CAISEREGEQYF. This chain joins TRBV10-3 and TRBJ2-7, with 7 bases lining up with TRBD2. V shed 3 bases and J 6 bases; nucleotides not matched to a gene: 2. The CDR3 has 12 amino acids. The germline gives CDR1 ENHRY, CDR2 SYGVKD.

In the case of this clonotype: This sequence may be a read error, since a much larger clone differs from it by one base. The J gene is TRBJ2-2, the V gene TRBV11-2, with 9 bases matching TRBD1. CDR1 is SGHAT, CDR2 FQNNGV, per germline. CDR3 length: 17 amino acids. CDR3: CASSGRNRGRYTGEPFF. The DNA for the CDR3 is TGTGCCAGCAGCGGACGGAACAGGGGGCGTTATACCGGGGAGCCGTTTTTT.

The chain is built from TRBV19 and TRBJ2-5, with 7 bases lining up with TRBD1. The J segment lost 2 bases and the V segment lost 3 bases, leaving 3 bases of the junction unmatched. The CDR3 is 14 amino acids. Germline CDR1 is LNHDA and CDR2 is SQIVND (reference sequence). The CDR3 DNA follows: TGTGCCAGTAGTATCGACAGGGCACAAGAGACCCAGTACTTC. It translates to CASSIDRAQETQYF.

On this clonotype itself: This could be a read error, since a much larger clone is one nucleotide away. As the CDR3 is not closed by the conserved phenylalanine or tryptophan, this likely results from a read error. CDR3 sequence: CASSLELGDQETQYL. In DNA, the CDR3 is TGTGCCAGCAGCTTAGAATTGGGGGACCAAGAGACCCAGTACCTC. The chain combines TRBV7-2 with TRBJ2-5; the D call may be TRBD1 or TRBD2 (5 bases each). The V gene lost 1 base and the J gene lost 0 bases, with 9 bases spanning the gap. This CDR3 is built from 15 residues. Germline V gives CDR1 SGHTA, CDR2 FQGNSA.

At least ten counts were recorded for this clonotype. The chain is built from TRBV12-3 or TRBV12-4 and TRBJ1-5, with D perhaps matching TRBD1 (5 bases). CDR3 length: 16 residues. The V gene lost 7 bases and the J gene lost 4 bases, with 20 bases spanning the gap. CDR3 amino acids: CASTTRGGGGNQPQHF. The DNA for the CDR3 is TGTGCCAGCACCACGAGGGGTGGGGGGGGTAATCAGCCCCAGCATTTT.

This clonotype was detected many times. This chain joins TRBV6-5 and TRBJ1-5; 7 bases match TRBD1. The CDR3 runs 16 residues. The germline gives CDR1 MNHEY, CDR2 SVGAGI. V shed 5 bases, J shed 1 base, and the junction held 8 bases outside the gene matches. CDR3 loop: CASSPRTGLSNQPQHF. For the CDR3, the DNA is TGTGCCAGCAGTCCCCGGACAGGCCTAAGCAATCAGCCCCAGCATTTT.

The chain is built from TRBV12-3 or TRBV12-4 and TRBJ2-5, with a weak D call TRBD2 (6 bases). CDR3 length: 13 residues. Trimming removed 7 bases from V and 5 bases from J, with 14 bases in between. In DNA form, the CDR3 reads TGTGCCAGCACTCCATCAGGAGGGGAGACCCAGTACTTC. Translating it yields CASTPSGGETQYF.

This clonotype was seen a handful of times. The chain links TRBV13 to TRBJ1-3; D might be TRBD1 (6 bases). The CDR3 spans 15 residues. V lost 5 bases, J lost 0 bases, and 11 bases lay in between. Germline CDR1 is PRHDT and CDR2 is FYEKMQ (reference sequence). CDR3 loop: CASSAQGHSGNTIYF. The CDR3 nucleotides are TGTGCCAGCAGCGCACAGGGTCACTCTGGAAACACCATATATTTT.